This TCR beta chain was recorded in a study of tumor-infiltrating lymphocytes in primary liver carcinoma. The overall study: Subjects consisted of male and female patients aged 30 to 69 years. Study-level points and caveats: Lower overlap was observed for tumor-adjacent and tumor-blood pairs relative to tumor region pairs.

About this clonotype itself: Its antigen is currently unknown. At one boundary the junction diverges from the germline segment, which might be a read error.

Priming with a constant-region primer yielded TCR beta cDNA from 400 to 550 ng total RNA. ARM-PCR was slightly modified, and three nested multiplex PCR rounds with it gave rise to the TCR beta libraries. TRBV1-TRBV30 forward primers paired with a C-beta reverse primer drove the first two PCR rounds, around 9 cycles each. TCRdb processed the multiplex PCR reads anew with MiXCR; each CDR3 protein has one entry. The sample includes about 320,000 distinct CDR3 sequences, 65% seen only once; the top ten take more than 8.5%. Unsorted whole blood supplied the RNA, and germline DNA was extracted too. Looked up from germline, CDR1 is SGHAT and CDR2 is FQDESV (reference sequence). There are 14 residues in the CDR3.

The sequence came from a man aged 40-55 years with primary liver carcinoma and hepatitis B virus infection. The sample consisted of peripheral blood. The J gene is TRBJ1-4, the V gene TRBV11-1, with D perhaps matching TRBD1 (6 bases). Written as DNA, the CDR3 is TGTGCCAACAGCCCGGAACAGGGAGATGAAAAACTGTTTTTT. Residues: CANSPEQGDEKLFF.